The rows below give T cell receptor beta chains drawn from one sample of a study of blood T cell repertoires in COVID-19. The table came from immunoSEQ multiplex PCR; TCRdb's copy has only in-frame clones and leaves some out. The sample shows roughly 340,000 clones, 85% to 90% of them seen only once. Input material: PBMCs or T cells enriched from blood (not recorded which). These receptors were collected from a man younger than 30 who had recovered from COVID-19. Both conserved end residues are part of each CDR3. A D gene is named only where the DNA matches it firmly. Not all rows give a size; the values are once, few, many and, for expanded clones, a class.

len	abundance	d_gene	v_gene	j_gene	CDR3nt	CDR3aa
13	NA	NA	TRBV6-5	TRBJ2-7	TGTGCCAGCAAAAGGACAGCCTCCTACGAGCAGTACTTC	CASKRTASYEQYF
14	NA	TRBD2	TRBV3-1/TRBV3-2	TRBJ2-7	TGTGCCAGCAGCCAAGGGACTAGAGTGTACGAGCAGTACTTC	CASSQGTRVYEQYF
16	few	TRBD2	TRBV6-5	TRBJ2-1	TGTGCCAGCAGTTCTAAGCGGGGGGCCACCTACAATGAGCAGTTCTTC	CASSSKRGATYNEQFF
16	NA	NA	TRBV11-1	TRBJ2-5	TGTGCCAGCAGCTTATGGGGTCAGGGGCGACAAGAGACCCAGTACTTC	CASSLWGQGRQETQYF
15	NA	NA	TRBV18	TRBJ2-5	TGTGCCAGCTCACCACCGTGGGGCATGGGCGAGACCCAGTACTTC	CASSPPWGMGETQYF
14	NA	TRBD2	TRBV5-1	TRBJ2-1	TGCGCCAGCAGCTCGATTAGCGGGAGGGAAGAGCAGTTCTTC	CASSSISGREEQFF
16	NA	TRBD2	TRBV3-1/TRBV3-2	TRBJ2-1	TGTGCCAGCAGCCAAGACCTAGCGGGATTATACAATGAGCAGTTCTTC	CASSQDLAGLYNEQFF
13	NA	NA	TRBV7-9	TRBJ2-3	TGTGCCAGCAGCTTAAACAGGGTGGATACGCAGTATTTT	CASSLNRVDTQYF
11	NA	NA	TRBV3-1/TRBV3-2	TRBJ1-2	TGTGCCAGCAGAACAGTGAGTGGCTACACCTTC	CASRTVSGYTF
14	NA	TRBD1	TRBV28	TRBJ1-1	TGTGCCAGCAGTCCCGGGACAGCGAGCACTGAAGCTTTCTTT	CASSPGTASTEAFF
15	NA	TRBD1	TRBV30	TRBJ2-6	TGTGCCTCGGGACAGGCGGTCTCTGGGGCCAACGTCCTGACTTTC	CASGQAVSGANVLTF
16	NA	NA	TRBV2	TRBJ1-4	TGTGCCAGCAGTGAAGCGCTTGGGGGGTTGAATGAAAAACTGTTTTTT	CASSEALGGLNEKLFF
18	NA	TRBD2	TRBV5-4	TRBJ2-2	TGTGCCAGCAGCTTAGGGACTAGCGGGAGGGCCGACACCGGGGAGCTGTTTTTT	CASSLGTSGRADTGELFF
13	NA	NA	TRBV6-2/TRBV6-3	TRBJ2-2	TGTGCCAGCAGTTACTCCTCCACCGGGGAGCTGTTTTTT	CASSYSSTGELFF
15	NA	NA	TRBV5-4	TRBJ1-2	TGTGCCAGCAGCTTGAGGGCAGGGAGGGACTATGGCTACACCTTC	CASSLRAGRDYGYTF
15	NA	NA	TRBV28	TRBJ1-5	TGTGCCAGCAGAAGTAAACAGGGTTGGAATCAGCCCCAGCATTTT	CASRSKQGWNQPQHF
15	once	NA	TRBV18	TRBJ2-3	TGTGCCAGCTCACCCGCTACAGGGAGCACAGATACGCAGTATTTT	CASSPATGSTDTQYF
18	NA	TRBD1	TRBV4-1	TRBJ2-2	TGCGCCAGCAGCCAAGAGGTTGGTGCAGGGGGCGCGAACGGGGAGCTGTTTTTT	CASSQEVGAGGANGELFF
13	once	NA	TRBV21-1	TRBJ1-3	TGTGCCAGGGGAGGGGGCTCTGGAAACACCATATATTTT	CARGGGSGNTIYF
16	NA	NA	TRBV4-3	TRBJ2-7	TGCGCCAGCAGCCAAATCTTAGGCGACACAAACTACGAGCAGTACTTC	CASSQILGDTNYEQYF
12	once	TRBD2	TRBV3-1/TRBV3-2	TRBJ2-1	TGTGCCACAGGCGGGGGGGCCAATGAGCAGTTCTTC	CATGGGANEQFF
15	once	NA	TRBV5-1	TRBJ1-1	TGCGCCAGCAGCAGTACAGGATCCCTGGCCCCTGAAGCTTTCTTT	CASSSTGSLAPEAFF
12	NA	NA	TRBV5-6	TRBJ2-4	TGTGCCAGCAGCTGGGGAGACGGCATTCAGTACTTC	CASSWGDGIQYF
20	NA	NA	TRBV15	TRBJ1-5	TGTGCCACCAGCAGAGTCCTGTCCGCGAGCTCAGGGGCTTCCAATCAGCCCCAGCATTTT	CATSRVLSASSGASNQPQHF
14	NA	NA	TRBV11-3	TRBJ2-2	TGTGCCAGCAGCCAGGCGTCCGACACCGGGGAGCTGTTTTTT	CASSQASDTGELFF
13	few	NA	TRBV19	TRBJ1-2	TGTGCCAGCGCCTATGGTCCTAACTATGGCTACACCTTC	CASAYGPNYGYTF
15	NA	NA	TRBV6-1	TRBJ2-7	TGTGCCAGCAGTGAAGGCCCAGGAGGAGCCTACGAGCAGTACTTC	CASSEGPGGAYEQYF
13	NA	NA	TRBV4-1	TRBJ2-7	TGCGCCAGCAGCCAGAGGGGGGGCTACGAGCAGTACTTC	CASSQRGGYEQYF
14	few	NA	TRBV27	TRBJ1-1	TGTGCCAGCAGTTTAGGGAGGTGGAACACTGAAGCTTTCTTT	CASSLGRWNTEAFF
12	NA	NA	TRBV21-1	TRBJ2-1	TGTGCCAGCAGCAAAGTCCACAGGGTACAGTTCTTC	CASSKVHRVQFF
14	NA	TRBD1	TRBV7-8	TRBJ2-7	TGTGCCAGCAGCTCACAGGGGGCAAAGGACGAGCAGTACTTC	CASSSQGAKDEQYF
11	NA	TRBD1	TRBV28	TRBJ1-2	TGTGCCAGCAGGACAGGGGGCGGCTACACCTTC	CASRTGGGYTF
15	few	NA	TRBV27	TRBJ1-4	TGTGCCAGCAGCCACCCGGGGGGGACTAATGAAAAACTGTTTTTT	CASSHPGGTNEKLFF
16	NA	NA	TRBV7-2	TRBJ2-3	TGTGCCAGCAGCCTTAGGGGAACAACTAGCACAGATACGCAGTATTTT	CASSLRGTTSTDTQYF
17	once	TRBD1	TRBV18	TRBJ2-1	TGTGCCAGCTCACCACCGTCGGGGAGGGACAGGGCTAATGAGCAGTTCTTC	CASSPPSGRDRANEQFF
16	NA	TRBD1	TRBV28	TRBJ2-5	TGTGCCAGCAGTCCAACCCGGACAGGGCAGAAAGAGACCCAGTACTTC	CASSPTRTGQKETQYF
13	NA	NA	TRBV28	TRBJ1-3	TGTGCCAGCAGAGACAGCTCTGGAAACACCATATATTTT	CASRDSSGNTIYF
16	NA	NA	TRBV14	TRBJ1-2	TGTGCCAGCAGCCCCGGAGGGGCAGGGCCGAACTATGGCTACACCTTC	CASSPGGAGPNYGYTF
15	NA	TRBD1	TRBV4-3	TRBJ2-7	TGCGCCAGCAGCCAAGATTGGGACAGGGGCTACGAGCAGTACTTC	CASSQDWDRGYEQYF
15	NA	NA	TRBV28	TRBJ2-5	TGTGCCAGCAGTTTAAGGACAGAAGGACGAGAGACCCAGTACTTC	CASSLRTEGRETQYF
15	NA	NA	TRBV4-2	TRBJ1-1	TGTGCCAGCAGCCAAGTCGGAAGGGGTAACACTGAAGCTTTCTTT	CASSQVGRGNTEAFF
17	NA	NA	TRBV6-2/TRBV6-3	TRBJ1-5	TGTGCCAGCAGCTCCTTGGGGTCTACAGGGTTGAATCAGCCCCAGCATTTT	CASSSLGSTGLNQPQHF
15	NA	NA	TRBV3-1/TRBV3-2	TRBJ2-3	TGTGCCAGCAGCCATCAAAGAGGAGATATGGATACGCAGTATTTT	CASSHQRGDMDTQYF
14	NA	NA	TRBV3-1/TRBV3-2	TRBJ1-1	TGTGCCAGCAGCCATGATCCGGGGGTGGGTAGGGCTTTCTTT	CASSHDPGVGRAFF
13	NA	TRBD1	TRBV5-5	TRBJ1-1	TGTGCCAGCAGGGGGACAGCCTGGACTGAAGCTTTCTTT	CASRGTAWTEAFF
15	NA	TRBD2	TRBV7-2	TRBJ2-5	TGTGCCAGCAGCTTGGGCGGGAGTGGAGCGGAGACCCAGTACTTC	CASSLGGSGAETQYF
15	NA	TRBD1	TRBV18	TRBJ2-5	TGTGCCAGCTCACCACCGGGACAGCTGCAAGAGACCCAGTACTTC	CASSPPGQLQETQYF
16	NA	TRBD2	TRBV19	TRBJ2-7	TGTGCCAGTTCCGGGACTAGCGGGGAAATCTCCTACGAGCAGTACTTC	CASSGTSGEISYEQYF
16	NA	NA	TRBV7-9	TRBJ1-6	TGTGCCAGCAGCTTAGGGTCTGGGGGCCCGGGTTCACCCCTCCACTTT	CASSLGSGGPGSPLHF
14	NA	TRBD2	TRBV14	TRBJ2-1	TGTGCCAGCAGCGGGGGGGACGCCTACAATGAGCAGTTCTTC	CASSGGDAYNEQFF
15	NA	NA	TRBV10-3	TRBJ1-2	TGTGCCATCCCCGACCCACGGGGAGGAAACTATGGCTACACCTTC	CAIPDPRGGNYGYTF
15	NA	NA	TRBV15	TRBJ2-3	TGTGCCACCAGCAGTACAGCGGATGGCACAGATACGCAGTATTTT	CATSSTADGTDTQYF